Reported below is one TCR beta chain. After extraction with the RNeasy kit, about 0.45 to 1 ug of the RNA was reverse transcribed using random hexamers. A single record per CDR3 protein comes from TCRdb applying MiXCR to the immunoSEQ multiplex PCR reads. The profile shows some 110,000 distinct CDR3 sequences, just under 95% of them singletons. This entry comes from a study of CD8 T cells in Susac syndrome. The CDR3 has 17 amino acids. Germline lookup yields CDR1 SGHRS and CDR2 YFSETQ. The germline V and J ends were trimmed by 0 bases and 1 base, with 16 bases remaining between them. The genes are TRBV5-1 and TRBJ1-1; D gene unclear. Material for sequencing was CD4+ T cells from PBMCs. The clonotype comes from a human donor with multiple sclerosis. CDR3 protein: CASSLEVARIRNTEAFF. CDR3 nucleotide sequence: TGCGCCAGCAGCTTGGAGGTGGCCCGGATAAGGAACACTGAAGCTTTCTTT.